The 11 T cell receptor beta chains given below trace back to one sample, sequenced in a study of blood T cell repertoires in COVID-19. The assay was immunoSEQ multiplex PCR, and TCRdb's table has in-frame clones only and misses some. Altogether 75,000 to 80,000 clones are present, under 95% being singletons, with the ten largest covering approximately 5%. The sequenced sample was peripheral blood. The receptors stem from a human donor in a cohort sampled during active COVID-19.

The gene calls are TRBV6-5 and TRBJ1-3; 7 nucleotides match TRBD1. CDR3 length equals 15 residues. V was clipped by 5 bases and J by 0 bases; unmatched bases: 4. The germline V gene encodes CDR1 MNHEY and CDR2 SVGAGI. The CDR3, as DNA: TGTGCCAGCAGTAAGGGACAGAACTCTGGAAACACCATATATTTT. Translation gives CASSKGQNSGNTIYF.

The chain combines TRBV21-1 with TRBJ1-6; TRBD1 is taken as the D call from the table, unchecked against the DNA. TRBV21-1 is a pseudogene. The CDR3 totals 18 residues. Written as DNA, the CDR3 is TGTGCCAGCAGCACGCCGAGGACAGGGGATATCTATAATTCACCCCTCCACTTT. Its translation: CASSTPRTGDIYNSPLHF.

V and J are TRBV20-1 and TRBJ2-3; 10 bases match TRBD2. CDR3 length: 19 amino acids. Germline V gene sequence: CDR1 DFQATT, CDR2 SNEGSKA (reference sequence). V was pared by 5 bases and J by 0 bases, with 17 bases of the junction left unmatched. The CDR3 sequence: CSAGGRLAGVSASTDTQYF. The CDR3 DNA sequence: TGCAGTGCTGGTGGGCGGCTAGCGGGGGTTTCGGCTAGCACAGATACGCAGTATTTT.

This rearrangement joins TRBV5-1 to TRBJ1-1, with a weak D call TRBD1 (5 bases). V shed 7 bases and J shed 4 bases, with 17 bases lying between them. The germline CDR1 and CDR2 sequences are SGHRS and YFSETQ. The CDR3 has 14 residues. This chain's CDR3 is CASARPGLGTEAFF. The CDR3 coding sequence is TGCGCCAGCGCCCGTCCAGGGTTGGGCACTGAAGCTTTCTTT.

This rearrangement joins TRBV7-6 to TRBJ2-3; TRBD2 might be the D (5 bases). Germline V gives CDR1 SGHVS, CDR2 FNYEAQ. Trimming removed 5 bases at V and 0 bases at J, with 12 bases between. The CDR3 length is 15 residues. The CDR3 loop reads CASSPSSGSTDTQYF. The CDR3 region has the DNA TGTGCCAGCAGCCCATCCAGCGGCAGCACAGATACGCAGTATTTT. The full variable domain, rest sourced from reference TRBV7-6 and TRBJ2-3, is GAGVSQSPRYKVTKRGQDVALRCDPISGHVSLYWYRQALGQGPEFLTYFNYEAQQDKSGLPNDRFSAERPEGSISTLTIQRTEQRDSAMYRCASSPSSGSTDTQYFGPGTRLTVL.

V and J are TRBV5-4 and TRBJ1-2, with D possibly matching TRBD1 (5 bases). Looked up from germline, CDR1 is SGHNT and CDR2 is YYREEE (reference sequence). This CDR3 has 15 residues. V was pared by 4 bases and J by 2 bases, with 15 bases between. CDR3 coding DNA: TGTGCCAGCAGCCCTAAGACAGAACTCAACTATGGCTACACCTTC. Translation gives CASSPKTELNYGYTF.

The genes are TRBV6-5 and TRBJ2-1; 12 bases line up with TRBD2. V shed 4 bases and J 4 bases; nucleotides not matched to a gene: 5. Germline V gene lookup returns CDR1 MNHEY and CDR2 SVGAGI. The CDR3 extends over 16 amino acids. The chain's CDR3 is CASSSTGLAGYNEQFF. CDR3 coding DNA: TGTGCCAGCAGTTCTACCGGACTAGCGGGGTACAATGAGCAGTTCTTC.

The chain links TRBV28 to TRBJ1-2; 9 nucleotides align to TRBD1. Germline CDR1 and CDR2: MDHEN and SYDVKM. The CDR3 totals 16 residues. V gave up 5 bases and J gave up 3 bases; unmatched junction bases: 10. CDR3 nucleotides: TGTGCCAGCAGTGGGGCGGGGACAGGGAGTCACTATGGCTACACCTTC. Amino acid sequence: CASSGAGTGSHYGYTF.

This sequence joins TRBV5-6 and TRBJ2-5; a possible D gene is TRBD1 (6 bases). Germline V gene data show CDR1 as SGHDT and CDR2 as YYEEEE. The CDR3 spans 15 residues. The V gene lost 4 bases and the J gene lost 5 bases, with 18 bases spanning the gap. CDR3 amino acids: CASSPNYREPETQYF. The CDR3 DNA follows: TGTGCCAGCAGCCCAAACTACAGGGAACCGGAGACCCAGTACTTC.

This clone has just one count. This sequence joins TRBV2 and TRBJ2-7; D unclear. The CDR3 spans 12 residues. Trimming stripped 6 bases from V and 4 bases from J, with 10 bases between. CDR1 and CDR2 from the germline V gene are SNHLY and FYNNEI. The CDR3 DNA is TGTGCCAGCAGAGATACGAGTTACGAGCAGTACTTC. Amino acids: CASRDTSYEQYF.

This sequence joins TRBV18 and TRBJ1-1; D unresolved. The CDR3 loop spans 13 amino acids. Looked up from germline, CDR1 is KGHSH and CDR2 is LQKENI. V lost 3 bases, J lost 4 bases, and 9 bases lay in between. In DNA form, the CDR3 reads TGTGCCAGCTCACCGAGGGAGGGCACTGAAGCTTTCTTT. Encoded protein: CASSPREGTEAFF.